This T cell receptor beta chain was sequenced in a study of human T cells and chemical hapten exposure. Study-level information: Patch tests applied 0.01% DPC to the upper back and were scored after 6 days. Study findings and constraints: It should be noted that donors had alopecia, so their immune response may differ from healthy people's.

In germline, CDR1 is MGHRA, CDR2 YSYEKL. The V gene end was trimmed by 4 bases and the J gene end by 3 bases; junction bases not matched to a gene: 6. This CDR3 comprises 16 residues. Via MiXCR, TCRdb re-called the RACE reads, giving one row per CDR3 protein. The table lists more than 150,000 distinct CDR3 sequences, around 23% of them singletons, with 2% to 3% in the top ten. Notes on this clonotype: Its antigen is not known.

Time point of the sample: patch test 3, about 24 weeks after DPC sensitization. Treatment: therapeutic diphenylcyclopropenone sensitization with weekly scalp DPC. J is TRBJ2-3 and V is TRBV4-1; 11 nucleotides line up with TRBD2. The sequencing here drew on whole blood, taken in connection with sensitization to the hapten diphenylcyclopropenone (DPC). The clonotype originates from a woman aged 35 to 49 with alopecia areata. Some clones in this sample may be carry-over from other donors' samples. The CDR3 coding sequence is TGCGCCAGCAGCCGAAGTCTAGCGGGAGGAACAGATACGCAGTATTTT. Translation: CASSRSLAGGTDTQYF.